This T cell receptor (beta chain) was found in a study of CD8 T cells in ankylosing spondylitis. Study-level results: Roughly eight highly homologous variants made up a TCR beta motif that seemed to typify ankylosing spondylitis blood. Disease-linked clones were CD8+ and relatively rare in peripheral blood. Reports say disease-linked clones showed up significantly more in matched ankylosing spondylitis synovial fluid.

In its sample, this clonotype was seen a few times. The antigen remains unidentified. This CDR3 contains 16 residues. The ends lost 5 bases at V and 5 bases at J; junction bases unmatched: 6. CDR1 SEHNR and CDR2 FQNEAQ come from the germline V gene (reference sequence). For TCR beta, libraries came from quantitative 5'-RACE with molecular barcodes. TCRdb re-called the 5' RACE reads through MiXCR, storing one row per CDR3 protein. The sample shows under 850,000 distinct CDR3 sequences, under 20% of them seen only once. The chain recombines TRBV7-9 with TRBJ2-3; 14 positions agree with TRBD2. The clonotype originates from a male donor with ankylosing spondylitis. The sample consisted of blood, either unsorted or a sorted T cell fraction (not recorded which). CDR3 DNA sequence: TGTGCCAGCAGCAAGGGGACTAGCGGGAGAATAGATACGCAGTATTTT. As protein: CASSKGTSGRIDTQYF.